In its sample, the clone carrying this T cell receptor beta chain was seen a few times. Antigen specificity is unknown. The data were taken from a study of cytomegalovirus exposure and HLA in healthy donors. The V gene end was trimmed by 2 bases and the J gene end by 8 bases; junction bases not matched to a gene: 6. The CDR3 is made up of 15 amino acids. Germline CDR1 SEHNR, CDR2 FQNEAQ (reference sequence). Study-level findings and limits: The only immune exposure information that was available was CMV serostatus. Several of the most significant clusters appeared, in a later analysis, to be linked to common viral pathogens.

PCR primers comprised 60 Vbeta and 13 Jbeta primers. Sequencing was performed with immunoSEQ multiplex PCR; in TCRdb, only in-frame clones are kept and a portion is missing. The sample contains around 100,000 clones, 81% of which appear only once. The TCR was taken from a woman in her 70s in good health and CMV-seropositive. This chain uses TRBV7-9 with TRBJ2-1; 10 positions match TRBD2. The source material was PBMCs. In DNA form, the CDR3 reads TGTGCCAGCAGCTTACTAGCGGGAGTGGGAGATGAGCAGTTCTTC. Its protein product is CASSLLAGVGDEQFF.